This is a list of T cell receptor beta chains from one sample in a study of T cells after yellow fever vaccination. Each CDR3 protein gets one entry after TCRdb re-called the 5' RACE reads with MiXCR. This sample has 13,000 or so distinct CDR3 sequences, with more than 4.5% found just once. The sample here was PBMCs, either bulk or a sorted T-cell subset (CD4+, CD8+, memory, or dextramer-sorted; not recorded which), taken 45 days after the yellow fever booster vaccination. The source is a young man who received the YFV17D yellow fever vaccine. The CDR3 runs from the conserved cysteine through the conserved F or W. The order of the fields is clone size, J gene, V gene, D gene, CDR3 DNA, CDR3 protein. The D gene is left open where the match is weak. Clone sizes are given selectively: once, few, many, or a class where the clone is expanded.

>many|TRBJ2-2|TRBV20-1|NA
TGCAGTGCTAGCGGCAGACTCGGAGACACCGGGGAGCTGTTTTTT
CSASGRLGDTGELFF
>NA|TRBJ2-1|TRBV6-5|TRBD1
TGTGCCAGCAGTTTGGGACAGGCGTTTTACAATGAGCAGTTCTTC
CASSLGQAFYNEQFF
>many|TRBJ2-1|TRBV5-6|NA
TGTGCCAGCAGCTTGACCGACTACAATGAGCAGTTCTTC
CASSLTDYNEQFF
>many|TRBJ2-3|TRBV7-2|NA
TGTGCCAGCAGCTTGTCAAATACGCAGTATTTT
CASSLSNTQYF
>few|TRBJ2-7|TRBV25-1|TRBD1
TGTGCCAGCAGTGCCCTAAGACAGGGCGGAGGATACGAGCAGTACTTC
CASSALRQGGGYEQYF
>many|TRBJ2-2|TRBV20-1|TRBD2
TGCAGTGCTATACCACTAGCGCACGCGAACACCGGGGAGCTGTTTTTT
CSAIPLAHANTGELFF
>many|TRBJ2-3|TRBV15|NA
TGTGCCACTCGGGGCTTATGGGACGGTTCGGATACGCAGTATTTT
CATRGLWDGSDTQYF
>many|TRBJ2-3|TRBV11-1|NA
TGTGCCAGCAGCTCGGGGGACAGTTCCGATACGCAGTATTTT
CASSSGDSSDTQYF
>many|TRBJ2-4|TRBV19|TRBD1
TGTGCCAGTATCGGGACAGGGGGACCGGGCATTCAGTACTTC
CASIGTGGPGIQYF
>many|TRBJ1-6|TRBV7-2|NA
TGTGCCAGCAGCCCCGGGACGGATCTTTTGCCCCTCCACTTT
CASSPGTDLLPLHF
>many|TRBJ1-6|TRBV5-1|NA
TGCGCCAGCAGGGAGGGGACAAGCAATTCACCCCTCCACTTT
CASREGTSNSPLHF
>many|TRBJ2-1|TRBV10-3|NA
TGTGCCATCAGTGAGGTCAGCCCGGGGATCGGTGAGCAGTTCTTC
CAISEVSPGIGEQFF
>many|TRBJ2-7|TRBV30|TRBD1
TGTGCCTTGGACAGGGGGTCCCTCGAGCAGTACTTC
CALDRGSLEQYF
>many|TRBJ2-7|TRBV6-2/TRBV6-3|NA
TGTGCCAGCGGTTACGAGCAGTACTTC
CASGYEQYF
>many|TRBJ1-6|TRBV5-4|TRBD1
TGTGCCAGCAGCTTGGATCAGGGGGTTAATTCACCCCTCCACTTT
CASSLDQGVNSPLHF
>many|TRBJ2-1|TRBV7-9|NA
TGTGCCAGCAGCTTAGCTTTGCTCTACAATGAGCAGTTCTTC
CASSLALLYNEQFF
>many|TRBJ1-5|TRBV28|NA
TGTGCCAGCGACACCAATAGCAATCAGCCCCAGCATTTT
CASDTNSNQPQHF
>many|TRBJ2-2|TRBV6-5|TRBD2
TGTGCCTCCTCAAGCGGGAGGGTTACCGGGGAGCTGTTTTTT
CASSSGRVTGELFF
>many|TRBJ2-2|TRBV19|NA
TGTGCCAGTAGTATATGGTGGCCCCGGGCCACCGGGGAGCTGTTTTTT
CASSIWWPRATGELFF
>NA|TRBJ2-2|TRBV7-7|NA
TGTGCCAGCAGCTTAGCGCTTGCAGGTAGCACCGGGGAGCTGTTTTTT
CASSLALAGSTGELFF
>many|TRBJ2-1|TRBV7-2|NA
TGTGCCAGCAGCTTAGGGTTAGAGACCAATGAGCAGTTCTTC
CASSLGLETNEQFF
>many|TRBJ2-6|TRBV20-1|NA
TGCAGTGCTAGAGATCTGGGTGGGCAGGGTACCCCTGGGGCCAACGTCCTGACTTTC
CSARDLGGQGTPGANVLTF
>many|TRBJ2-2|TRBV4-3|TRBD2
TGCGCCAGCAGCCAAGGAGGGACTAGCGGCACCGGGGAGCTGTTTTTT
CASSQGGTSGTGELFF
>many|TRBJ1-2|TRBV5-6|NA
TGTGCCAGCAGCTTGGAGGGGCTCAACTATGGCTACACCTTC
CASSLEGLNYGYTF
>medium-sized|TRBJ1-4|TRBV12-3/TRBV12-4|NA
TGTGCCAGCAGCCCCTGGGGTAGCGCCAATGAAAAACTGTTTTTT
CASSPWGSANEKLFF
>many|TRBJ2-1|TRBV20-1|TRBD1
TGCAGTGCTATACCGGGACAGGGTAGGCATGAGCAGTTCTTC
CSAIPGQGRHEQFF
>many|TRBJ2-5|TRBV7-8|TRBD2
TGTGCCAGCAGCTTAGAAAGGACTAGCAGTGTGACCCAGTACTTC
CASSLERTSSVTQYF
>many|TRBJ2-7|TRBV5-1|NA
TGCGCCAGCACCATTGGTACCTCCTACGAGCAGTACTTC
CASTIGTSYEQYF
>many|TRBJ2-7|TRBV12-3/TRBV12-4|NA
TGTGCCAGCAGTTTTAAGGAGGGCCCTTCCTACGAGCAGTACTTC
CASSFKEGPSYEQYF
>many|TRBJ2-7|TRBV12-3/TRBV12-4|TRBD1
TGTGCCAGCCATTTAAGGGGGACAGGAACCTACGAGCAGTACTTC
CASHLRGTGTYEQYF
>many|TRBJ1-1|TRBV10-3|NA
TGTGCCATCAGTGATCCCCCGGGCCCACTTTCTTACACTGAAGCTTTCTTT
CAISDPPGPLSYTEAFF
>many|TRBJ1-5|TRBV10-3|TRBD1
TGTGCCAGCGGGACAGCCGATAGCAATCAGCCCCAGCATTTT
CASGTADSNQPQHF
>many|TRBJ1-1|TRBV6-5|NA
TGTGCCAGCAGTTACATGGCAGGGAAAGGGAACACTGAAGCTTTCTTT
CASSYMAGKGNTEAFF
>many|TRBJ2-7|TRBV5-1|TRBD1
TGCGCCAGCAGCTTGAAACAGGGACAGTACGAGCAGTACTTC
CASSLKQGQYEQYF
>many|TRBJ1-5|TRBV7-2|TRBD1
TGTGCCAGCAGGCTGGACAGGGGGGTCCGTCAGCCCCAGCATTTT
CASRLDRGVRQPQHF
>many|TRBJ2-7|TRBV30|TRBD2
TGTGCCTGGAGTGGCCTCGGACTAGCGGACTCCTACGAGCAGTACTTC
CAWSGLGLADSYEQYF
>many|TRBJ2-5|TRBV6-1|NA
TGTGCCAGCAGTACAGCGGGAGAGACCCAGTACTTC
CASSTAGETQYF
>many|TRBJ2-3|TRBV25-1|NA
TGTGCCAGCAGTGAATCCCCAGCTAGCACAGATACGCAGTATTTT
CASSESPASTDTQYF
>many|TRBJ2-4|TRBV18|TRBD2
TGTGCCAGCTTGAGATCGGGAGGGCCAAGGAACATTCAGTACTTC
CASLRSGGPRNIQYF
>many|TRBJ2-1|TRBV6-2/TRBV6-3|NA
TGTGCCAGCAGTATCACTAGCTTCAATGAGCAGTTCTTC
CASSITSFNEQFF
>many|TRBJ1-1|TRBV25-1|NA
TGTGCCAGCAGTGATGTCCCTACGGGGCTATTCTTT
CASSDVPTGLFF
>many|TRBJ2-7|TRBV20-1|NA
TGCAGTGCCAGGGTGAATGAGCAGTACTTC
CSARVNEQYF
>many|TRBJ2-3|TRBV28|NA
TGTGCCAGCACGGCTCCAGGGGCTCGCACAGATACGCAGTATTTT
CASTAPGARTDTQYF
>many|TRBJ1-5|TRBV7-2|NA
TGTGCCAGCAGCTTTGGTCGAGGCAATCAGCCCCAGCATTTT
CASSFGRGNQPQHF
>many|TRBJ2-3|TRBV5-4|NA
TGTGCCAGCAGCTTCCCATCTGAAGATACGCAGTATTTT
CASSFPSEDTQYF